The T cell receptor beta chain described here comes from a study of blood T cell repertoires in COVID-19. Study information: Sites across the United States, Italy and Spain contributed samples from acute and convalescent COVID-19.

Germline values: CDR1 MGHRA, CDR2 YSYEKL. The ends lost 3 bases at V and 7 bases at J; junction bases unmatched: 7. The CDR3 is 16 residues long. In the original processing: It was from reference gene primer amplification that nucleated cell counts were estimated. TCRdb's table, derived via immunoSEQ multiplex PCR, lists solely in-frame clones and lacks some. For V, J and clone size, that table is used; D and trimming come from the DNA. The sample includes about 170,000 clones, around 83% of them seen just once. The rearrangement uses TRBV4-1 and TRBJ1-6, with TRBD1 matching over 9 bases. Sequencing was performed on peripheral blood. The sequence was obtained from a woman aged 80 or over in a cohort sampled during active or convalescent COVID-19. In nucleotides, the CDR3 is TGCGCCAGCAGCCAGGAGCCGGGACAGGGAAATTCACCCCTCCACTTT. The encoded protein is CASSQEPGQGNSPLHF.